Listed here is a single T cell receptor beta chain. In the original workflow: Estimation of nucleated cell counts was performed using reference gene primer amplification. TCRdb keeps only in-frame clones here, not all; method: immunoSEQ multiplex PCR. Clone size and the V and J calls come from that table; the DNA yielded D and trimming. The sample has 200,000 to 300,000 clones, roughly 81% seen once; the top ten hold 4%. This sample is drawn from a study of blood T cell repertoires in COVID-19. This receptor was identified in a man aged 45-65 years with acute or convalescent COVID-19. The source material was peripheral blood.

This CDR3 reads CASGGGTGASSEQYF. In nucleotides, the CDR3 is TGCGCCAGCGGGGGAGGGACAGGGGCATCTAGCGAGCAGTACTTC. This chain connects TRBV10-2 to TRBJ2-7, with 10 bases fitting TRBD1. The CDR3 length is 15 residues. Germline lookup yields CDR1 WSHSY and CDR2 SAAADI. J lost 6 bases, V lost 8 bases, and 13 bases had no gene match.